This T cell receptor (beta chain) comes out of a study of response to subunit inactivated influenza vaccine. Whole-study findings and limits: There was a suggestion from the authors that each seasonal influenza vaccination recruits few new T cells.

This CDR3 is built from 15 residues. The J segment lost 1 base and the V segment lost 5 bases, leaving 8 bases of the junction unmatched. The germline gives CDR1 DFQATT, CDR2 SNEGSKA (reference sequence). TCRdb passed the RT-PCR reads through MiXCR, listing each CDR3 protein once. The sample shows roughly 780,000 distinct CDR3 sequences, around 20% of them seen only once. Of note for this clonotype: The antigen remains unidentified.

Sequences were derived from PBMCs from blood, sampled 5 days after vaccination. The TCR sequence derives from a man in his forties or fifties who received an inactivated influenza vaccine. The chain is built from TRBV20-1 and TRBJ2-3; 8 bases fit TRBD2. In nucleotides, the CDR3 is TGCAGTGCTCCGGGACTAGGGTGGGGCACAGATACGCAGTATTTT. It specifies CSAPGLGWGTDTQYF.